The next 7 T cell receptor beta chains were all read from a single sample in a study of human T cells and chemical hapten exposure. TCRdb re-called the RACE reads with MiXCR, one entry per CDR3 protein. The sample contains 150,000 to 200,000 distinct CDR3 sequences, about 14% of which appear only once. As for time point: patch test 1, 2 weeks after DPC sensitization. As for treatment: therapeutic diphenylcyclopropenone sensitization with weekly scalp DPC. The sequencing used whole blood, collected in connection with sensitization to the hapten diphenylcyclopropenone (DPC). The receptors come from a woman aged 25 to 39 with alopecia areata. Some clones in this sample may be carry-over from other donors' samples.

V gene TRBV20-1 combines with J gene TRBJ2-7, with 10 nucleotides matching TRBD1. The CDR3 covers 12 residues. Germline V gives CDR1 DFQATT, CDR2 SNEGSKA (reference sequence). J was trimmed by 11 bases and V by 3 bases; bases with no gene match: 7. CDR3 protein: CSARGTGAAEYF. The CDR3 DNA reads TGCAGTGCTAGGGGGACAGGGGCCGCCGAGTACTTC.

The table lists this clonotype with a few counts. J is TRBJ1-1 and V is TRBV28; no clear D. CDR3 length: 13 residues. Trimming left V 6 bases short and J 2 bases short, with 10 bases between. Germline assignment: CDR1 MDHEN and CDR2 SYDVKM. The CDR3 sequence: CASSGRPNTEAFF. CDR3 bases: TGTGCCAGCAGCGGGCGGCCAAACACTGAAGCTTTCTTT.

The count of this clonotype is one. The V gene is TRBV2, the J gene TRBJ2-7, with D tentatively TRBD2 (5 bases). With 3 bases removed from V and 4 bases from J, the gap between germline ends came to 7 bases. CDR1 and CDR2 from the germline V gene are SNHLY and FYNNEI. The CDR3 extends over 12 amino acids. The CDR3 spells CASSEGGYEQYF. DNA of the CDR3: TGTGCCAGCAGTGAGGGCGGGTACGAGCAGTACTTC.

Note on this clonotype: Given a much more abundant clone one base away, this may be a read error. V and J are TRBV28 and TRBJ1-1; D not certain. This CDR3 comprises 11 residues. From germline, CDR1 is MDHEN and CDR2 SYDVKM. Trimming pared 5 bases from V and 1 base from J, leaving 2 bases between. This CDR3 is CASSRNTEAFF. Here the CDR3 DNA reads TGTGCCAGCAGTCGGAACACTGAAGCTTTCTTT.

J is TRBJ2-1 and V is TRBV1; the table assigns TRBD1, which was not confirmed against the DNA. TRBV1 counts as a pseudogene. The CDR3 has 19 residues. The CDR3 reads CTSKERQGATPSSYNEQFF. DNA for the CDR3: TGCACCAGCAAGGAGAGACAGGGGGCCACCCCTAGCTCCTACAATGAGCAGTTCTTC.

This clonotype was recorded a few times. This chain connects TRBV29-1 to TRBJ1-1, with TRBD1 matching 7 bases. Germline V gives CDR1 SQVTM, CDR2 ANQGSEA. The CDR3 runs 12 residues. The V gene end was trimmed by 7 bases and the J gene end by 6 bases; junction bases not matched to a gene: 8. CDR3 nucleotides: TGCAGCGGAGAAAAGGGGGCTTCTGAAGCTTTCTTT. It yields the protein CSGEKGASEAFF.

This clonotype was picked up a small number of times. The genes are TRBV27 and TRBJ1-1, with D possibly being TRBD1 (5 bases). The V and J ends lost 6 bases and 7 bases respectively, with 9 bases between them. Germline lookup yields CDR1 MNHEY and CDR2 SMNVEV (reference sequence). CDR3 length: 11 residues. The CDR3 is CASRGPIEAFF. DNA of the CDR3: TGTGCCAGCAGGGGACCGATTGAAGCTTTCTTT.